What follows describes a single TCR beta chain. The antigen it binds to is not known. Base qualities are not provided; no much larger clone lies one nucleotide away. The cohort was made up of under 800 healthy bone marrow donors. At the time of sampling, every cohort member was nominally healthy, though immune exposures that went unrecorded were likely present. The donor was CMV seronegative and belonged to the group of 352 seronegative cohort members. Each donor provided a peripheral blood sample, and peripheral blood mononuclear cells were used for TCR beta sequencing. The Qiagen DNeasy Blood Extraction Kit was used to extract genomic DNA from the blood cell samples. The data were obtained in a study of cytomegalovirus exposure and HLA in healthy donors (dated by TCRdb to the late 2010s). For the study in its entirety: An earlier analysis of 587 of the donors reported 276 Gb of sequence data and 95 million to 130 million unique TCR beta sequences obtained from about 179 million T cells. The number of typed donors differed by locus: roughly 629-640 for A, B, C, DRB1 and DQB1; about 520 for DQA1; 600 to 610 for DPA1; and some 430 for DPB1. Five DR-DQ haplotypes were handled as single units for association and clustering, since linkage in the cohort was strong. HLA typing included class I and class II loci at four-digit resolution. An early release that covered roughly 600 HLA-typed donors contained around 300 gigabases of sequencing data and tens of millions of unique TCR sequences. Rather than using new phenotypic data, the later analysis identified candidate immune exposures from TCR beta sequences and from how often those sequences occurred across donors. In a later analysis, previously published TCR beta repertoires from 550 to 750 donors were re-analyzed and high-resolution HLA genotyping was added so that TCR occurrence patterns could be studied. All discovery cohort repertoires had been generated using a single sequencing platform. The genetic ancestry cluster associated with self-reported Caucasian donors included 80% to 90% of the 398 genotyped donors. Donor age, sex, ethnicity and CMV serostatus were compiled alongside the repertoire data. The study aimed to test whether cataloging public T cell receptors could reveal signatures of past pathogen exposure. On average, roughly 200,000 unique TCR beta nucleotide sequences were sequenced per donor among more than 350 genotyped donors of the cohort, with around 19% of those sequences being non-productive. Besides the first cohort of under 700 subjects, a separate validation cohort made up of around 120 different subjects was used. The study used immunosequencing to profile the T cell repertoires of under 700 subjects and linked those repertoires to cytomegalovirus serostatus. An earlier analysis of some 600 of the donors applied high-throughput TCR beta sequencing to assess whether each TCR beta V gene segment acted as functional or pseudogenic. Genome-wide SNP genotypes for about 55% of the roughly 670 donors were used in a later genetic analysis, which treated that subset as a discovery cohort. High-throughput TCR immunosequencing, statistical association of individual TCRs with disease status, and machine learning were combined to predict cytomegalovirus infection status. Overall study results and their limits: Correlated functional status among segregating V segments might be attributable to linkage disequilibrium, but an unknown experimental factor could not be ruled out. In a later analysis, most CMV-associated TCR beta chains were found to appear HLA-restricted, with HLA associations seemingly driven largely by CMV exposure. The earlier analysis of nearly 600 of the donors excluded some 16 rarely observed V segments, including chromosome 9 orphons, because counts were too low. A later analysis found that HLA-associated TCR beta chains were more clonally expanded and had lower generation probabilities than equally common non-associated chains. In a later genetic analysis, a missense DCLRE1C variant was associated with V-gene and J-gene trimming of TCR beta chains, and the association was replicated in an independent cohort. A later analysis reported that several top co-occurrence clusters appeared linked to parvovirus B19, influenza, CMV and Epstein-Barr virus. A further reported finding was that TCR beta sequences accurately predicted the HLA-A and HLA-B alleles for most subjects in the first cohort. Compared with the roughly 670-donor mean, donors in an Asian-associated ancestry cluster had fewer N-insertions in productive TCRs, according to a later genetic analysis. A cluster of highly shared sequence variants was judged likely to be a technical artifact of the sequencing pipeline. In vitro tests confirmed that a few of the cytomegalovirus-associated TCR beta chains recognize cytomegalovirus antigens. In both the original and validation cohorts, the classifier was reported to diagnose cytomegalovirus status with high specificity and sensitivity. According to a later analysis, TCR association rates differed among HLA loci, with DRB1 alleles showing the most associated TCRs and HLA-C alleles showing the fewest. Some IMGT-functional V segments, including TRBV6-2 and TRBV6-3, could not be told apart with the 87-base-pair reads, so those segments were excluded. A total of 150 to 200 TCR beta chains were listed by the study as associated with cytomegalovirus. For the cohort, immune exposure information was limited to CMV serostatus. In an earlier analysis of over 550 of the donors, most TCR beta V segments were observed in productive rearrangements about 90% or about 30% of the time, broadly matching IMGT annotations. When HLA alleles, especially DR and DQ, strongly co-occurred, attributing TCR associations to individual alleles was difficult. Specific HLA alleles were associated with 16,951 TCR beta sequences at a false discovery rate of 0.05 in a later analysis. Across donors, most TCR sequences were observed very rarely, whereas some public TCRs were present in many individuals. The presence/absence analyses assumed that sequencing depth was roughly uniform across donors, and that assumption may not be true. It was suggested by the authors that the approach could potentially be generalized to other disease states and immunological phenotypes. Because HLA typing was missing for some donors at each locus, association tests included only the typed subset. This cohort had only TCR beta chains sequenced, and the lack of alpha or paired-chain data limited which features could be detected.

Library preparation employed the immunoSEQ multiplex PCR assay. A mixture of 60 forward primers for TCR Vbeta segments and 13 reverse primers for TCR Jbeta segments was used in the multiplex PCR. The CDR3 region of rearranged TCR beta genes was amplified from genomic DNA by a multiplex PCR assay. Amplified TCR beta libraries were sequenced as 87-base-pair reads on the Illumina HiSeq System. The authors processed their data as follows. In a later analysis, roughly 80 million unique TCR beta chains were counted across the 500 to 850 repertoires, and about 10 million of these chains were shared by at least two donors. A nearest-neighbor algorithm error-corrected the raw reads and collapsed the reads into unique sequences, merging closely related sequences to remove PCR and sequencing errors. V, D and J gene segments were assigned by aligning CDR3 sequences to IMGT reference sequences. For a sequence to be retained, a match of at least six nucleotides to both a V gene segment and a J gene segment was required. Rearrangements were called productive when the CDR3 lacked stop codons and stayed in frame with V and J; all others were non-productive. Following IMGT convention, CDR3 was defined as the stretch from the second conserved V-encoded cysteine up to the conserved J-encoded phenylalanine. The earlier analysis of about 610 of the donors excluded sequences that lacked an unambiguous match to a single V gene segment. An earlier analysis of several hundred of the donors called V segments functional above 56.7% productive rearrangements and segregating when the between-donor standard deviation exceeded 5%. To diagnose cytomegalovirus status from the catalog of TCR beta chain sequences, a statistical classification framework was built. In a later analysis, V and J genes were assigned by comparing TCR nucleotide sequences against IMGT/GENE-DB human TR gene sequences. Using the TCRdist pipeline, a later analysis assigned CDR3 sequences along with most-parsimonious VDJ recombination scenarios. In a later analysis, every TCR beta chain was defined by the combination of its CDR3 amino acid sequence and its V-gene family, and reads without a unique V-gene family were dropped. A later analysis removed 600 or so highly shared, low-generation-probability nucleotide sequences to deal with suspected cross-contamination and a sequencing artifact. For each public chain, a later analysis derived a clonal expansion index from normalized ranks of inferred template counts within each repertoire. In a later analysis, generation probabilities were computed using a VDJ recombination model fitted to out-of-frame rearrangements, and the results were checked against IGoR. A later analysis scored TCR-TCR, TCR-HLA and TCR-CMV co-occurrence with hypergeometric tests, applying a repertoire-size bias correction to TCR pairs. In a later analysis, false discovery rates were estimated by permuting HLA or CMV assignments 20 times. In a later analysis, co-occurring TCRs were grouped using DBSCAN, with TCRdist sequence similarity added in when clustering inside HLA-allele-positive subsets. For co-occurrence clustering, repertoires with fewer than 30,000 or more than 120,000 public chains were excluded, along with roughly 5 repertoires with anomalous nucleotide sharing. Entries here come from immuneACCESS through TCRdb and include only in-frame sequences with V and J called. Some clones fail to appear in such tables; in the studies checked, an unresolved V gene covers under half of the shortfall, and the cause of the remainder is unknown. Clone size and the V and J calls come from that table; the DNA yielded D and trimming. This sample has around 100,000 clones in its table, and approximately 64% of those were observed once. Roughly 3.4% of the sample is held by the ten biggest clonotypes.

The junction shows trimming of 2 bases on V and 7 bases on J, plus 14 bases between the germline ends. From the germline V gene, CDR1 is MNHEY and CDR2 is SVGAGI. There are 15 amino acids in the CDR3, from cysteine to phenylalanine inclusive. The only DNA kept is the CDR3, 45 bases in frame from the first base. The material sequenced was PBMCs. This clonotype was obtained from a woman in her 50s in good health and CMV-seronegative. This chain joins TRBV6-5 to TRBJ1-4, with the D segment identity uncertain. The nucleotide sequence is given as TGTGCCAGCAGTTACAGTGGGCCGGATGGTGAAAAACTGTTTTTT. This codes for CASSYSGPDGEKLFF.